This T cell receptor beta chain was obtained from a study of blood T cell repertoires in COVID-19. About the study: From the United States, Italy and Spain came samples of acute and convalescent COVID-19. T cells, B-cell-depleted T cells, or PBMCs provided the cDNA or gDNA that served as material.

Original processing methods: Using reference gene primer amplification, nucleated cell counts were estimated. The data were produced by immunoSEQ multiplex PCR, yet TCRdb's version contains in-frame clones alone and is incomplete. That table supplies the V and J calls and clone size; D and trimming were determined from the DNA. The data hold roughly 110,000 clones, with over 80% observed a single time. Trimming removed 1 base from V and 0 bases from J, with 5 bases in between. The CDR3 covers 14 residues. Per the germline V gene, CDR1 is LGHNT and CDR2 is FRNRAP. Sequenced material: peripheral blood. V gene TRBV12-5 combines with J gene TRBJ2-3; D is perhaps TRBD2 (5 bases). The TCR originated in a woman in her fifties or sixties with acute or convalescent COVID-19. The CDR3 region is CASGLGTSTDTQYF. CDR3 nucleotides: TGTGCTAGTGGTTTGGGGACTAGCACAGATACGCAGTATTTT.